The rows below give T cell receptor beta chains drawn from one sample of a study of cytomegalovirus exposure and HLA in healthy donors. Sequencing used immunoSEQ multiplex PCR; TCRdb keeps in-frame clones, though not all of them. The table includes about 150,000 clones, over 60% detected once. Material: PBMCs. The source is a woman aged 40-49 years in good health and CMV-seronegative. CDR3s include the opening cysteine and the closing phenylalanine or tryptophan. D genes are given only for firm matches. Size is stated for part of the rows, as once, few or many counts, or as a class when the clone is expanded.

clone_size	j_call	d_call	v_call	cdr3_aa	cdr3_nt
-	TRBJ2-1	TRBD2	TRBV30	CAWSPLAGEQFF	TGTGCCTGGAGTCCCCTAGCGGGGGAGCAGTTCTTC
-	TRBJ1-1	-	TRBV30	CAWSFSGGIEWAFF	TGTGCCTGGAGCTTTTCGGGCGGGATTGAGTGGGCTTTCTTT
-	TRBJ2-7	TRBD2	TRBV9	CASSGSGSPYEQYF	TGTGCCAGCAGCGGTAGCGGGAGCCCCTACGAGCAGTACTTC
-	TRBJ1-4	-	TRBV28	CATDSNEKLFF	TGTGCCACCGACTCTAATGAAAAACTGTTTTTT
-	TRBJ1-6	-	TRBV5-5	CASSNPGLGGPNSPLHF	TGTGCCAGCAGCAACCCCGGCCTGGGAGGCCCCAATTCACCCCTCCACTTT
-	TRBJ2-6	-	TRBV5-1	CASSFVGASGANVLTF	TGCGCCAGCAGCTTTGTCGGAGCCTCTGGGGCCAACGTCCTGACTTTC
-	TRBJ2-7	TRBD1	TRBV5-1	CASSGNRGRGEQYF	TGCGCCAGCAGCGGAAACAGGGGGCGGGGAGAGCAGTACTTC
-	TRBJ2-7	TRBD1	TRBV5-1	CASSRDYRGPEQYF	TGCGCCAGCAGTCGAGACTACAGGGGGCCCGAGCAGTACTTC
-	TRBJ2-2	TRBD2	TRBV11-2	CASSQRGRGGLLTGELFF	TGTGCCAGCAGTCAGCGGGGGCGGGGGGGCCTCTTGACCGGGGAGCTGTTTTTT
-	TRBJ2-1	-	TRBV5-1	CASSLTRNEQFF	TGCGCCAGCAGCTTAACACGCAATGAGCAGTTCTTC
-	TRBJ2-7	TRBD2	TRBV5-1	CASREGLAGEYEQYF	TGCGCCAGCAGGGAGGGACTAGCGGGTGAATACGAGCAGTACTTC
few	TRBJ2-7	TRBD1	TRBV6-5	CASSYSRDSLSYEQYF	TGTGCCAGCAGTTACTCGAGGGACAGCCTATCCTACGAGCAGTACTTC
once	TRBJ2-7	TRBD2	TRBV5-1	CASSLGMGTSGYEQYF	TGCGCCAGCAGCTTAGGTATGGGGACTAGCGGGTACGAGCAGTACTTC
-	TRBJ2-2	-	TRBV6-5	CASSYWQSGTGELFF	TGTGCCAGCAGTTACTGGCAGTCAGGGACCGGGGAGCTGTTTTTT
-	TRBJ1-2	-	TRBV7-9	CASRGRVGYTF	TGTGCCAGCAGGGGCCGAGTCGGCTACACCTTC
few	TRBJ1-1	TRBD1	TRBV5-4	CASSSSQGAREAFF	TGTGCCAGCAGCTCAAGCCAGGGGGCCCGAGAAGCTTTCTTT
-	TRBJ1-4	TRBD1	TRBV7-9	CASRQTGEGDEKLFF	TGTGCCAGCAGGCAAACAGGGGAAGGGGATGAAAAACTGTTTTTT
-	TRBJ2-7	TRBD1	TRBV2	CASKTGVYEQYF	TGTGCCAGCAAGACAGGGGTCTACGAGCAGTACTTC
-	TRBJ1-2	-	TRBV5-1	CASSLAPLQTDRTNYGYTF	TGCGCCAGCAGCTTGGCCCCCCTTCAGACGGACAGAACTAACTATGGCTACACCTTC
-	TRBJ2-7	-	TRBV7-9	CASSLVVAAEQYF	TGTGCCAGCAGCTTAGTGGTGGCGGCAGAGCAGTACTTC
-	TRBJ1-5	-	TRBV19	CASRPPILSGRNQPQHF	TGTGCCAGTAGGCCCCCAATTCTATCAGGGCGCAATCAGCCCCAGCATTTT
once	TRBJ1-1	TRBD1	TRBV9	CASTSNIHRVRQGAGTEAFF	TGTGCCAGCACCTCAAACATACACAGGGTCCGACAGGGGGCAGGCACTGAAGCTTTCTTT
few	TRBJ2-5	TRBD1	TRBV6-5	CASSRDRGETQYF	TGTGCCAGCAGCCGGGACAGGGGGGAGACCCAGTACTTC
-	TRBJ1-2	-	TRBV11-3	CASSPTWAGLNYGYTF	TGTGCCAGCAGCCCCACTTGGGCAGGGCTTAACTATGGCTACACCTTC
-	TRBJ1-3	-	TRBV6-5	CASSYSLPGFRNTIYF	TGTGCCAGCAGTTACTCCCTTCCAGGGTTTAGAAACACCATATATTTT
-	TRBJ1-1	-	TRBV5-8	CASSLGRGDTVAFF	TGTGCCAGCAGCTTGGGCAGGGGTGACACTGTAGCTTTCTTT
once	TRBJ2-6	-	TRBV2	CASRPGSGANVLTF	TGTGCCAGCAGGCCGGGGAGCGGGGCCAACGTCCTGACTTTC
-	TRBJ2-2	TRBD2	TRBV4-2	CASSQEIERLAGGTGELFF	TGTGCCAGCAGCCAAGAAATCGAGCGACTAGCGGGAGGAACCGGGGAGCTGTTTTTT
-	TRBJ1-6	-	TRBV2	CASSPQGNSPLHF	TGTGCCAGCAGTCCACAGGGAAATTCACCCCTCCACTTT
-	TRBJ1-2	TRBD1	TRBV7-8	CASSLGVGPRGPGYTF	TGTGCCAGCAGCTTAGGGGTGGGGCCAAGGGGGCCCGGCTACACCTTC
-	TRBJ2-7	TRBD1	TRBV5-1	CASSHPGQGGYEQYF	TGCGCCAGCAGCCACCCCGGACAGGGAGGCTACGAGCAGTACTTC
-	TRBJ1-2	-	TRBV6-5	CASSYSKSQGDGYTF	TGTGCCAGCAGTTACTCGAAGTCCCAGGGTGATGGCTACACCTTC
once	TRBJ1-5	-	TRBV6-1	CASTLEREDQPQHF	TGTGCCAGCACCCTCGAAAGGGAGGATCAGCCCCAGCATTTT
-	TRBJ1-3	-	TRBV7-9	CASSLAPGSGNTIYF	TGTGCCAGCAGCTTAGCTCCAGGGTCAGGAAACACCATATATTTT
-	TRBJ1-5	-	TRBV11-2	CASSLSDNSNQPQHF	TGTGCCAGCAGCTTGTCAGATAATAGCAATCAGCCCCAGCATTTT
-	TRBJ2-3	TRBD1	TRBV4-1	CASSRGQGHTDTQYF	TGCGCCAGCAGCCGGGGACAGGGGCACACAGATACGCAGTATTTT
few	TRBJ1-2	-	TRBV5-6	CASSSTENYGGYTF	TGTGCCAGCAGCTCGACAGAGAACTATGGGGGCTACACCTTC
-	TRBJ1-5	-	TRBV6-1	CASSEVGGNQPQHF	TGTGCCAGCAGTGAAGTCGGGGGCAATCAGCCCCAGCATTTT
-	TRBJ1-1	TRBD1	TRBV18	CASSPSDRGMNTEAFF	TGTGCCAGCTCACCCTCGGACAGGGGGATGAACACTGAAGCTTTCTTT
-	TRBJ2-2	-	TRBV6-6	CASSYTWTLNTGELFF	TGTGCCAGCAGTTACACCTGGACACTGAACACCGGGGAGCTGTTTTTT
-	TRBJ2-7	TRBD1	TRBV6-5	CASSFRQGASSYEQYF	TGTGCCAGCAGTTTCAGACAGGGGGCAAGCTCCTACGAGCAGTACTTC
-	TRBJ1-6	-	TRBV12-5	CASGTDRNSPLHF	TGTGCTAGTGGAACCGACAGGAATTCACCCCTCCACTTT
once	TRBJ1-5	TRBD1	TRBV5-1	CASSTGQVDQPQHF	TGCGCCAGCAGCACCGGACAGGTCGATCAGCCCCAGCATTTT
-	TRBJ1-2	-	TRBV6-1	CASIRAPDYGYTF	TGTGCCAGCATCAGGGCCCCGGACTATGGCTACACCTTC
-	TRBJ2-7	-	TRBV15	CATSREGQSYEQYF	TGTGCCACCAGCAGAGAGGGGCAGAGTTACGAGCAGTACTTC
-	TRBJ2-3	TRBD2	TRBV7-9	CASSLGRLAASTDTQYF	TGTGCCAGCAGCTTAGGACGACTAGCGGCGAGCACAGATACGCAGTATTTT
-	TRBJ1-6	-	TRBV19	CASSISHSPLHF	TGTGCCAGTAGTATTTCCCATTCCCCCCTCCACTTT
-	TRBJ1-5	-	TRBV11-3	CASPQTGNQPQHF	TGTGCCAGCCCCCAGACAGGCAATCAGCCCCAGCATTTT
once	TRBJ1-1	TRBD1	TRBV29-1	CSAAGTAEAFF	TGCAGCGCCGCTGGGACAGCTGAAGCTTTCTTT
-	TRBJ1-3	-	TRBV7-6	CASSLGPANSGNTIYF	TGTGCCAGCAGCTTAGGTCCAGCGAACTCTGGAAACACCATATATTTT
-	TRBJ1-1	TRBD1	TRBV5-4	CASTQGVNTEAFF	TGTGCCAGTACACAGGGGGTCAACACTGAAGCTTTCTTT
-	TRBJ2-3	TRBD2	TRBV7-2	CASSFFFPPPSGTTDTQYF	TGTGCCAGCAGCTTCTTTTTTCCACCCCCTAGCGGGACCACAGATACGCAGTATTTT
-	TRBJ2-3	-	TRBV2	CASSPADTQYF	TGTGCCAGCAGTCCAGCAGATACGCAGTATTTT
few	TRBJ2-2	TRBD1	TRBV6-1	CASRRDRVNTGELFF	TGTGCCAGCAGGAGGGACAGGGTAAACACCGGGGAGCTGTTTTTT
-	TRBJ2-5	TRBD1	TRBV5-1	CASSLLATGLETQYF	TGCGCCAGCAGCTTGTTGGCGACAGGGTTGGAGACCCAGTACTTC
-	TRBJ1-1	-	TRBV6-5	CASSYFDGDEAFF	TGTGCCAGCAGTTACTTCGACGGGGATGAAGCTTTCTTT
-	TRBJ2-3	-	TRBV6-5	CASRQVWSTDTQYF	TGTGCCAGCAGACAGGTGTGGAGCACAGATACGCAGTATTTT
-	TRBJ1-1	TRBD1	TRBV19	CASSMEGPGTGGDTEAFF	TGTGCCAGTAGTATGGAGGGCCCCGGGACAGGGGGAGACACTGAAGCTTTCTTT
-	TRBJ2-1	TRBD2	TRBV5-6	CASSQPSGVYNEQFF	TGTGCCAGCAGCCAACCTAGCGGGGTCTACAATGAGCAGTTCTTC
-	TRBJ2-7	TRBD1	TRBV30	CAWSSTGSEQYF	TGTGCCTGGAGTTCGACAGGGTCCGAGCAGTACTTC